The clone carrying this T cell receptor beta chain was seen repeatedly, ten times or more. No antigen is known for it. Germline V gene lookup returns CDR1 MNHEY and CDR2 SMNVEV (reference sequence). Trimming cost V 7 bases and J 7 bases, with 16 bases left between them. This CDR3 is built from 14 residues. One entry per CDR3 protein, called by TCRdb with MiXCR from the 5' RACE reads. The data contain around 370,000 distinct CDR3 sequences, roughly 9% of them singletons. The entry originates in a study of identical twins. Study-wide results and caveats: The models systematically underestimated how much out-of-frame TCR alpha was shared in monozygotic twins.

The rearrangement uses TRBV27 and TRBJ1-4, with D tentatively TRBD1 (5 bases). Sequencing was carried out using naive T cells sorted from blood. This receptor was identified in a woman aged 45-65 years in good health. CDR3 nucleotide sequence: TGTGCCAGCATGAAAGGGGTCAGCGGTGAAAAACTGTTTTTT. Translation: CASMKGVSGEKLFF.